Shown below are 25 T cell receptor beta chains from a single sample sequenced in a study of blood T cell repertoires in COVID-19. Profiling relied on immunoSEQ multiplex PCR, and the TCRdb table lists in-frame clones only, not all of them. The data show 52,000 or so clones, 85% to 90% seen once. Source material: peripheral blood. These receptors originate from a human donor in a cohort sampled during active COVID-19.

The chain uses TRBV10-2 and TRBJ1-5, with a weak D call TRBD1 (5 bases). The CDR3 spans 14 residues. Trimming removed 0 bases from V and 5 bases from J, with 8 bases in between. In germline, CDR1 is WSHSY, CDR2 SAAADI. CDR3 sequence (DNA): TGCGCCAGCAGTGAGTCGGGGCCGGATCAGCCCCAGCATTTT. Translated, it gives CASSESGPDQPQHF.

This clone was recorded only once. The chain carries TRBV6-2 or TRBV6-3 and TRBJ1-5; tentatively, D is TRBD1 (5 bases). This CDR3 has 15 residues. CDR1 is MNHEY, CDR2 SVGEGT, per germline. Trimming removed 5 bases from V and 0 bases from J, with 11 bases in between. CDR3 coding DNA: TGTGCCAGCAGTCCCTCAACAGGTAGCAATCAGCCCCAGCATTTT. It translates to CASSPSTGSNQPQHF.

The CDR3 spells CATIRGQGANEQYV. The CDR3 nucleotides read TGTGCCACCATTCGGGGACAGGGGGCCAACGAGCAGTACGTC. This chain connects TRBV24-1 to TRBJ2-7, with 12 bases lining up with TRBD1. The V gene end was trimmed by 8 bases and the J gene end by 5 bases; junction bases not matched to a gene: 6. CDR3 length: 14 residues. Germline values: CDR1 KGHDR, CDR2 SFDVKD.

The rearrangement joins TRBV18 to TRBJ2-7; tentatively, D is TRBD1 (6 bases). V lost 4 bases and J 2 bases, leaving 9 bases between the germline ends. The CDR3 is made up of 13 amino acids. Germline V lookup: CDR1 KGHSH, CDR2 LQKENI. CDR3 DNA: TGTGCCAGCTCACTGGACAGAGCCTACGAGCAGTACGTC. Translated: CASSLDRAYEQYV.

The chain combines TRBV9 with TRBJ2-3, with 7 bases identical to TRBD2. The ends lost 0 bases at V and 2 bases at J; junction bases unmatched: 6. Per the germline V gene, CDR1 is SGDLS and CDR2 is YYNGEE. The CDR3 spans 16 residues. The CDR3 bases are TGTGCCAGCAGCGTAGGAAGCGGGGCTACCACAGATACGCAGTATTTT. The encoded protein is CASSVGSGATTDTQYF.

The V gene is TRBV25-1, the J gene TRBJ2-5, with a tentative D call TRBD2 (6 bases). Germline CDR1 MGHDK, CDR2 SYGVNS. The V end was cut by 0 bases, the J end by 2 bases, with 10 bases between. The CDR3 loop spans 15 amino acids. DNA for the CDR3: TGTGCCAGCAGTGAATACTCTGGGGGGCAAGAGACCCAGTACTTC. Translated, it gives CASSEYSGGQETQYF.

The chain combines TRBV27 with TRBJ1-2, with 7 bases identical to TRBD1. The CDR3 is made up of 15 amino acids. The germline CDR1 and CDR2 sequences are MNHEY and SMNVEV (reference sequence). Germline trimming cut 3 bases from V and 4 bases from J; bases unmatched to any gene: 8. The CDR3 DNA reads TGTGCCAGCAGTTTGGGGACAGATATACTCTATGGCTACACCTTC. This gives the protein CASSLGTDILYGYTF.

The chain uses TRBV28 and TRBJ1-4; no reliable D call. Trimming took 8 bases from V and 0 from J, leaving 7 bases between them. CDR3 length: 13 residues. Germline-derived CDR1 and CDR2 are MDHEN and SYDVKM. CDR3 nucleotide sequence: TGTGCCAGCCGGTTTTCAACTAATGAAAAACTGTTTTTT. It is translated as CASRFSTNEKLFF.

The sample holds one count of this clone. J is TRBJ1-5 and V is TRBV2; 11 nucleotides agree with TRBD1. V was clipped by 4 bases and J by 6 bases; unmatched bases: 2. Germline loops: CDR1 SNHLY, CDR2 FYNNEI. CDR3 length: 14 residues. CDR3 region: CASSGTGGSQPQHF. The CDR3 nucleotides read TGTGCCAGCAGTGGGACAGGGGGCTCTCAGCCCCAGCATTTT.

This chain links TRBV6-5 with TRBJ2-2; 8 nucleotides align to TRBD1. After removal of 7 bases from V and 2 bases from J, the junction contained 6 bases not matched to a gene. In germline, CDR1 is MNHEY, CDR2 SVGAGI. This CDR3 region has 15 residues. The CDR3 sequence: CASTLGQGNTGELFF. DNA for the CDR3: TGTGCCAGCACCTTAGGACAGGGTAACACCGGGGAGCTGTTTTTT.

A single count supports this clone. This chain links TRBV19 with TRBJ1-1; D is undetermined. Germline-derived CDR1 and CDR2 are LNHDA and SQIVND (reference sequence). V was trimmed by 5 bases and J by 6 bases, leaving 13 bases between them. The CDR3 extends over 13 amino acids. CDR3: CASSFQVYSEAFF. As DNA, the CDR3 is TGTGCCAGTAGTTTCCAGGTTTATTCTGAAGCTTTCTTT.

DNA for the CDR3: TGTGCCAGCAACCTTAGGGGACTAGGGGGCACCGGGGAGCTGTTTTTT. This sequence encodes CASNLRGLGGTGELFF. The chain carries TRBV28 and TRBJ2-2; TRBD2 matches at 8 bases. This CDR3 spans 16 amino acids. Trimming at V came to 7 bases and at J to 4 bases, leaving 11 bases not matched to a gene. The germline gives CDR1 MDHEN, CDR2 SYDVKM. The variable domain in full, completed from reference TRBV28 and TRBJ2-2, reads DVKVTQSSRYLVKRTGEKVFLECVQDMDHENMFWYRQDPGLGLRLIYFSYDVKMKEKGDIPEGYSVSREKKERFSLILESASTNQTSMYLCASNLRGLGGTGELFFGEGSRLTVL.

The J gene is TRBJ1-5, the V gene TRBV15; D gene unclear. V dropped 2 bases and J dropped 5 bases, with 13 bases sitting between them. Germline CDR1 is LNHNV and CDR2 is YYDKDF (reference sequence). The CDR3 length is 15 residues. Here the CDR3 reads CATSRTGREDQPQHF. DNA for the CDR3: TGTGCCACCAGCAGAACCGGACGGGAGGATCAGCCCCAGCATTTT.

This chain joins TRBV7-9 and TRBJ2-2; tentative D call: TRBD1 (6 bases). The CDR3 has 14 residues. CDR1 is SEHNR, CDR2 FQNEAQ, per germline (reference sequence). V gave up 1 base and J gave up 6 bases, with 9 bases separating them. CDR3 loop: CASSLGGLAGELFF. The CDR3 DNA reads TGTGCCAGCAGCTTAGGGGGGCTTGCCGGGGAGCTGTTTTTT.

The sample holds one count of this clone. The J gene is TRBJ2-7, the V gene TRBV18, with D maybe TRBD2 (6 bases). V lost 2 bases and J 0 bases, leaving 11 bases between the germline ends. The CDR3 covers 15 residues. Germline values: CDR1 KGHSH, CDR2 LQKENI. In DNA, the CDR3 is TGTGCCAGCTCACCAGGGGGACTCAGCTCCTACGAGCAGTACTTC. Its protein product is CASSPGGLSSYEQYF.

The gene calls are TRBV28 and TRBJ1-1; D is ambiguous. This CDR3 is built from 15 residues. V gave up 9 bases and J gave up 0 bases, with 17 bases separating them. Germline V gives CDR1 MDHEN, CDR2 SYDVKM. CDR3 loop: CASETGENLNTEAFF. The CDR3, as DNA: TGTGCCAGTGAAACTGGTGAAAACTTGAACACTGAAGCTTTCTTT. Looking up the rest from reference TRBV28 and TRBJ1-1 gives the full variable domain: DVKVTQSSRYLVKRTGEKVFLECVQDMDHENMFWYRQDPGLGLRLIYFSYDVKMKEKGDIPEGYSVSREKKERFSLILESASTNQTSMYLCASETGENLNTEAFFGQGTRLTVV.

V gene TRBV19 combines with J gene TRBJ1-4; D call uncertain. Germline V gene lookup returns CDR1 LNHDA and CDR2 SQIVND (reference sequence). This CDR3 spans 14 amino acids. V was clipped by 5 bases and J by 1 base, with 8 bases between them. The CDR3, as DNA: TGTGCCAGTAGTCACAGTAGAACTAATGAAAAACTGTTTTTT. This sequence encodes CASSHSRTNEKLFF.

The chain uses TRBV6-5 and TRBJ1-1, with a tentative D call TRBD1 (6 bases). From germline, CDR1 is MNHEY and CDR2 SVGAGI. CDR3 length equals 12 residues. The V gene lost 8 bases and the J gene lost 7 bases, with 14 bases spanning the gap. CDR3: CASGVGGLEAFF. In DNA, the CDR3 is TGTGCCAGCGGAGTTGGGGGCCTTGAAGCTTTCTTT.

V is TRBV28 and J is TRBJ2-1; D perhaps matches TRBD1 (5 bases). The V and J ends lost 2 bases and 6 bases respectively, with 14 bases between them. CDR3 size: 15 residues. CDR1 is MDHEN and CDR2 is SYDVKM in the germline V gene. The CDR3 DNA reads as TGTGCCAGCAGTTTACCGCAGGGAATAGGCAATGAGCAGTTCTTC. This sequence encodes CASSLPQGIGNEQFF.

The CDR3 DNA sequence: TGTGCCAGCAGCGAGTCACTGGACTATGGCTACACCTTC. Translating it yields CASSESLDYGYTF. This chain uses TRBV3-1 (or the pseudogene TRBV3-2) with TRBJ1-2; the D is unclear. Germline V CDR1 and CDR2: LGHDT, YNNKEL (reference sequence). The CDR3 consists of 13 residues. V was trimmed by 5 bases and J by 3 bases, leaving 10 bases between them.

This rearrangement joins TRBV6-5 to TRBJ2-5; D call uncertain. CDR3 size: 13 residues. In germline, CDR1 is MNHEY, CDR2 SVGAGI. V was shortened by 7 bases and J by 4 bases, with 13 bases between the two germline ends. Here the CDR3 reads CASILRQPETQYF. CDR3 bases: TGTGCCAGCATTTTGAGGCAGCCAGAGACCCAGTACTTC.

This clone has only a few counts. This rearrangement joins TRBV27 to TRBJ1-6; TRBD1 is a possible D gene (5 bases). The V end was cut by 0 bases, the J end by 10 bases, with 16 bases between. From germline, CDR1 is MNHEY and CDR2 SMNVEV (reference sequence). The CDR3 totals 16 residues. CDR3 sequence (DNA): TGTGCCAGCAGTTTATCCGGAGGGACGGGAGGATCACCCCTCCACTTT. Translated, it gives CASSLSGGTGGSPLHF.

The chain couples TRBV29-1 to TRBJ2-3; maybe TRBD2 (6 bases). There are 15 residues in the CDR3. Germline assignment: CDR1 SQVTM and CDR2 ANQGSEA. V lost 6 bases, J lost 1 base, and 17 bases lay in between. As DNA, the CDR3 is TGCAGCGTCTTACCGCCGGGGGTTGGCACAGATACGCAGTATTTT. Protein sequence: CSVLPPGVGTDTQYF.

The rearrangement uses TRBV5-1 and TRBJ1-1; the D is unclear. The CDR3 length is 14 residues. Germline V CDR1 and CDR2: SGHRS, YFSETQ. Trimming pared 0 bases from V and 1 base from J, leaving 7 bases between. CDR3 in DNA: TGCGCCAGCAGCTTGGACGCGGGGAACACTGAAGCTTTCTTT. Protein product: CASSLDAGNTEAFF.

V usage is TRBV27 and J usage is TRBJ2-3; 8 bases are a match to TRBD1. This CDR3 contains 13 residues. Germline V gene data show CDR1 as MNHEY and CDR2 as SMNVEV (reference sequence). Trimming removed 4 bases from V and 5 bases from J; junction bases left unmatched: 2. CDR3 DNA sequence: TGTGCCAGCAGTTATACAGGGGGAGATACGCAGTATTTT. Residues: CASSYTGGDTQYF.